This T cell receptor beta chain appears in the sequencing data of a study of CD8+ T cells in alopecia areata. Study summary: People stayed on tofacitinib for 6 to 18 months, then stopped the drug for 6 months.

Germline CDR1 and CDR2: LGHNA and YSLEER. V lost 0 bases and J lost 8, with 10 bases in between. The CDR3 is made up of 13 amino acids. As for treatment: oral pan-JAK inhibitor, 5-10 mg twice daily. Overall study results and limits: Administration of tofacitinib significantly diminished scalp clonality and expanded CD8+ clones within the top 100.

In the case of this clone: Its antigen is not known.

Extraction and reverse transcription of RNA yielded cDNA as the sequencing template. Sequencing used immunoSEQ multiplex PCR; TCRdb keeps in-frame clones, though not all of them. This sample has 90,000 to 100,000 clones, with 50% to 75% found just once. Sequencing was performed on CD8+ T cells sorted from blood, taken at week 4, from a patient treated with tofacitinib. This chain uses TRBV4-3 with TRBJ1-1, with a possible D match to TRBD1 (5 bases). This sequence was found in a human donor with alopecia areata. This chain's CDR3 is CASSQDWGVEAFF. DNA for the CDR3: TGCGCCAGCAGCCAAGATTGGGGGGTGGAAGCTTTCTTT.